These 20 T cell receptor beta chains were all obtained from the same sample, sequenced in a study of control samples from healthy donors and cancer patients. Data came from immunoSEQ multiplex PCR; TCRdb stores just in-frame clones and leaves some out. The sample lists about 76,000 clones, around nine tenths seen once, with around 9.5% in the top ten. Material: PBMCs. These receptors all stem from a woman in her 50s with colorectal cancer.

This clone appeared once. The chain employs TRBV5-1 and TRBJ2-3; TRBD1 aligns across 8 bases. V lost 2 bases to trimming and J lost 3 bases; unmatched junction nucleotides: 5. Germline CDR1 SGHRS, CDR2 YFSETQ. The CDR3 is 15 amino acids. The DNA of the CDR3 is TGCGCCAGCAGCTTCGGACAGGGATTAACAGATACGCAGTATTTT. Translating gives CASSFGQGLTDTQYF.

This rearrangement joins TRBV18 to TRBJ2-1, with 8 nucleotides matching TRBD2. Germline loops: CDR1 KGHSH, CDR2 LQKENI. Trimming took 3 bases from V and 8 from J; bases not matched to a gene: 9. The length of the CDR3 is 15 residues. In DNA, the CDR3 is TGTGCCAGCTCACCTAGGAGCGGGGGACTCTATGAGCAGTTCTTC. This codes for CASSPRSGGLYEQFF.

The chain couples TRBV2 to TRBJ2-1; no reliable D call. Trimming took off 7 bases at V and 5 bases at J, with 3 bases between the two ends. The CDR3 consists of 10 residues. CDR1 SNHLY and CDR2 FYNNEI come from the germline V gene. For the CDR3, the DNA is TGTGCCAGCATTAACAATGAGCAGTTCTTC. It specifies CASINNEQFF.

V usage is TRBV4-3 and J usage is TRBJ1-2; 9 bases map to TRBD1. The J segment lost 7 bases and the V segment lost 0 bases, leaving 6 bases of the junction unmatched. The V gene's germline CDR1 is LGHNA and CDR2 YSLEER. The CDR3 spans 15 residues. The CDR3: CASSQDAQGASGYTF. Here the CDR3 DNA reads TGCGCCAGCAGCCAAGACGCACAGGGGGCCAGTGGCTACACCTTC.

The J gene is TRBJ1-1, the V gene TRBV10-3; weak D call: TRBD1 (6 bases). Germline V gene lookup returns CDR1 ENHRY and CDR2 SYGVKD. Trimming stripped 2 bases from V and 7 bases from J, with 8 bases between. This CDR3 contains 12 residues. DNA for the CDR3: TGTGCCATCAGTGAGACGACAGGTGAAGCTTTCTTT. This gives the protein CAISETTGEAFF.

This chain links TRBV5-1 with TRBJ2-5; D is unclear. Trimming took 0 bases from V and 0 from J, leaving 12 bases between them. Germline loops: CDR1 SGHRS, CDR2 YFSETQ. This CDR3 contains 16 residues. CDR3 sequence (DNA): TGCGCCAGCAGCTTGGATACAGCCGGGTACCAAGAGACCCAGTACTTC. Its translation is CASSLDTAGYQETQYF.

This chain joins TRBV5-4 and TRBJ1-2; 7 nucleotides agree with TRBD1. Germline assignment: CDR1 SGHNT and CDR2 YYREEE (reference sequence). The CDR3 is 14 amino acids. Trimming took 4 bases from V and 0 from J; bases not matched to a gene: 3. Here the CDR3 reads CASSVQGTNYGYTF. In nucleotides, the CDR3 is TGTGCCAGCAGCGTACAGGGGACTAACTATGGCTACACCTTC. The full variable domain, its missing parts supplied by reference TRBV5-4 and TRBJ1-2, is ETGVTQSPTHLIKTRGQQVTLRCSSQSGHNTVSWYQQALGQGPQFIFQYYREEENGRGNFPPRFSGLQFPNYSSELNVNALELDDSALYLCASSVQGTNYGYTFGSGTRLTVV.

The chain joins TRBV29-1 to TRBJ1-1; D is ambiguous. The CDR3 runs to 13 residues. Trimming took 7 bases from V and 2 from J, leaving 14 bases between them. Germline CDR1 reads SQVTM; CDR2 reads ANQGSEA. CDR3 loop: CSARRQANTEAFF. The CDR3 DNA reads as TGCAGCGCCCGGAGGCAGGCCAACACTGAAGCTTTCTTT. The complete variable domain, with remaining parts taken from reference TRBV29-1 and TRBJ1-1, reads SAVISQKPSRDICQRGTSLTIQCQVDSQVTMMFWYRQQPGQSLTLIATANQGSEATYESGFVIDKFPISRPNLTFSTLTVSNMSPEDSSIYLCSARRQANTEAFFGQGTRLTVV.

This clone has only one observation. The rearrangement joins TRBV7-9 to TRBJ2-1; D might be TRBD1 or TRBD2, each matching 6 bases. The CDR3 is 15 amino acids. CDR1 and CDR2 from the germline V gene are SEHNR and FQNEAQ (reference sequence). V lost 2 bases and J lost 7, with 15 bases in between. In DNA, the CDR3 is TGTGCCAGCAGCTTACTCAGGGGAGGTAGGAATGAGCAGTTCTTC. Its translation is CASSLLRGGRNEQFF. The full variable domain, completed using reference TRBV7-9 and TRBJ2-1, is DTGVSQNPRHKITKRGQNVTFRCDPISEHNRLYWYRQTLGQGPEFLTYFQNEAQLEKSRLLSDRFSAERPKGSFSTLEIQRTEQGDSAMYLCASSLLRGGRNEQFFGPGTRLTVL.

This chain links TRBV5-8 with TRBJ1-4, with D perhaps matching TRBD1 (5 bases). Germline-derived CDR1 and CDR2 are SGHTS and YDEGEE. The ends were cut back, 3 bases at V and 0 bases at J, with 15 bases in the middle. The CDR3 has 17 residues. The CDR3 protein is CASSYRDSLATNEKLFF. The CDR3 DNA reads TGTGCCAGCAGCTATCGAGACAGTCTAGCAACTAATGAAAAACTGTTTTTT.

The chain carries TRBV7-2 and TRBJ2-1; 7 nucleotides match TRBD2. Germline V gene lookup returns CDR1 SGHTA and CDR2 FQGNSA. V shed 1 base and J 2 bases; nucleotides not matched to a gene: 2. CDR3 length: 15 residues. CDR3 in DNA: TGTGCCAGCAGCTTAGATCTAGCGGCCTACAATGAGCAGTTCTTC. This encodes CASSLDLAAYNEQFF.

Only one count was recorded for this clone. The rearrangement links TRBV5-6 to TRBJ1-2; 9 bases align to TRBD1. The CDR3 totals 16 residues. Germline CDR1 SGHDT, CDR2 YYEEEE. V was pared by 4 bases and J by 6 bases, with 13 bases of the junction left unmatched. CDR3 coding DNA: TGTGCCAGCAGCATAACCGGGACAGGGAATATCGATGGCTACACCTTC. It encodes CASSITGTGNIDGYTF.

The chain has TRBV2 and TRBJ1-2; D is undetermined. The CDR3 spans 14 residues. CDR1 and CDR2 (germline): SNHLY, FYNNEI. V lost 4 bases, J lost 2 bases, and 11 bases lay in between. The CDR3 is CASSGLQQNYGYTF. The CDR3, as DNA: TGTGCCAGCAGTGGCTTGCAGCAGAACTATGGCTACACCTTC.

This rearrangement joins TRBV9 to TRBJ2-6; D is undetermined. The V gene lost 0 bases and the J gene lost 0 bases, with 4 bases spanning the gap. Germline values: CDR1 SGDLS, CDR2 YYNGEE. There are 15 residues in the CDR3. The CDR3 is CASSVVGSGANVLTF. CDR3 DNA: TGTGCCAGCAGCGTAGTGGGCTCTGGGGCCAACGTCCTGACTTTC.

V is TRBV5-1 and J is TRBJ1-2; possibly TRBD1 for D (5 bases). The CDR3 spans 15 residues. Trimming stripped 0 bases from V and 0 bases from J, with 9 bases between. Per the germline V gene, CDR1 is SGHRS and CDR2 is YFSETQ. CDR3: CASSLGTGANYGYTF. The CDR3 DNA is TGCGCCAGCAGCTTGGGTACAGGAGCTAACTATGGCTACACCTTC.

For the CDR3, the DNA is TGTGCCTCGGGACAGGGGAGCAATCAGCCCCAGCATTTT. Protein sequence: CASGQGSNQPQHF. The chain has TRBV30 and TRBJ1-5; 10 nucleotides agree with TRBD1. Trimming cost V 7 bases and J 1 base; bases outside gene matches: 1. The germline gives CDR1 GTSNPN, CDR2 SVGIG (reference sequence). This CDR3 spans 13 amino acids.

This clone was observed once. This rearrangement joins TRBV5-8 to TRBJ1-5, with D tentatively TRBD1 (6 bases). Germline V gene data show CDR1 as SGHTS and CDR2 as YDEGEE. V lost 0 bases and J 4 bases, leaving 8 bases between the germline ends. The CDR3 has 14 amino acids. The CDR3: CASSLAQGNQPQHF. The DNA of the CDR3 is TGTGCCAGCAGCTTGGCACAGGGAAATCAGCCCCAGCATTTT. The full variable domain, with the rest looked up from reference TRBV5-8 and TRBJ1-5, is EAGVTQSPTHLIKTRGQQATLRCSPISGHTSVYWYQQALGLGLQFLLWYDEGEERNRGNFPPRFSGRQFPNYSSELNVNALELEDSALYLCASSLAQGNQPQHFGDGTRLSIL.

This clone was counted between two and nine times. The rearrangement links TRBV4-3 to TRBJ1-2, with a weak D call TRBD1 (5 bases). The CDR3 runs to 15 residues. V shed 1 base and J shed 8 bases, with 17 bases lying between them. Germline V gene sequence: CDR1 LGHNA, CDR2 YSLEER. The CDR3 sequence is CASSQGEGELFGYTF. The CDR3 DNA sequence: TGCGCCAGCAGCCAAGGGGAAGGGGAATTGTTCGGCTACACCTTC.

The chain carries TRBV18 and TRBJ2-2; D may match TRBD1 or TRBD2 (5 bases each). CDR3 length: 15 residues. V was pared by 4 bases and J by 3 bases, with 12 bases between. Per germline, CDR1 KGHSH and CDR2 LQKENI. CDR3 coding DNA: TGTGCCAGCTCACTCAGGGAGAGGCACACCGGGGAGCTGTTTTTT. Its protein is CASSLRERHTGELFF. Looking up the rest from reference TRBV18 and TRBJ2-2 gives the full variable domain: NAGVMQNPRHLVRRRGQEARLRCSPMKGHSHVYWYRQLPEEGLKFMVYLQKENIIDESGMPKERFSAEFPKEGPSILRIQQVVRGDSAAYFCASSLRERHTGELFFGEGSRLTVL.

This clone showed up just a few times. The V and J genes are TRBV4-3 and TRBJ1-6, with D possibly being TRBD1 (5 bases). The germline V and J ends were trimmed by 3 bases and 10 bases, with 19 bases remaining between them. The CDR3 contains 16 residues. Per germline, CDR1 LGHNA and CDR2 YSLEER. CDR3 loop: CASSHLGDSIGSPLHF. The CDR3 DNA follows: TGCGCCAGCAGCCACTTGGGGGATTCGATAGGGTCACCCCTCCACTTT.